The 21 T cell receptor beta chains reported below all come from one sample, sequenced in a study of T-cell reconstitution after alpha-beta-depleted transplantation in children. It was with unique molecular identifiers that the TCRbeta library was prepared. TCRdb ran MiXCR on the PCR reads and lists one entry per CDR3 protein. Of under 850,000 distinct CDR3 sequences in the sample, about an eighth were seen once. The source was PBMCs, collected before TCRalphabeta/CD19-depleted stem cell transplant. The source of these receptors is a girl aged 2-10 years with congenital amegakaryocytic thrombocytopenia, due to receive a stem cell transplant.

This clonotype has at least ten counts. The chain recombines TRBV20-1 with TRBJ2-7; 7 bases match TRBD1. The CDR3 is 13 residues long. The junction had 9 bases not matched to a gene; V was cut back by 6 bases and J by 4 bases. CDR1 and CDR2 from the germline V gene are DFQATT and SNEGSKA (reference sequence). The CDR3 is CSAGDRAIYEQYF. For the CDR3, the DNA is TGCAGTGCAGGTGACAGGGCGATATACGAGCAGTACTTC.

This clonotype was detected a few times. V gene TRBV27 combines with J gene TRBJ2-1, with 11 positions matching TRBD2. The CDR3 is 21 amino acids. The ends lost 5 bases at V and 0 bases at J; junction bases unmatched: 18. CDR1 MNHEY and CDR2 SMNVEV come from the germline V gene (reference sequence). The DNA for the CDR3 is TGTGCCAGCAGTCCGAGGGCCGGGACTAGCGGCTACCCGGTCTCCTACAATGAGCAGTTCTTC. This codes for CASSPRAGTSGYPVSYNEQFF.

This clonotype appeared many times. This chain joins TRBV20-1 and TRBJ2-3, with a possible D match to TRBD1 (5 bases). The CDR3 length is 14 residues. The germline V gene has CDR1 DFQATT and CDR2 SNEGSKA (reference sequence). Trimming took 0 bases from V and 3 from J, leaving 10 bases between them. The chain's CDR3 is CSARDPRETDTQYF. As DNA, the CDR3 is TGCAGTGCTAGAGATCCCAGGGAAACAGATACGCAGTATTTT.

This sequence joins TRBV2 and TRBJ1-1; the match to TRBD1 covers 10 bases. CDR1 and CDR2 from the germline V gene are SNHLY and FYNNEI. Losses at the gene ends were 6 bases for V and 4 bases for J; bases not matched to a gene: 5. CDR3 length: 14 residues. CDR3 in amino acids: CASSLDRGITEAFF. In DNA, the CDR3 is TGTGCCAGCAGCTTGGACAGGGGGATCACTGAAGCTTTCTTT.

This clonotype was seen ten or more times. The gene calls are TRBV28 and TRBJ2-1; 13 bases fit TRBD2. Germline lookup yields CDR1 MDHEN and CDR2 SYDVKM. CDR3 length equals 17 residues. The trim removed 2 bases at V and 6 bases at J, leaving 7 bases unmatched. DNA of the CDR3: TGTGCCAGCAGTTTACGACTAGCGGGAGGCATTCGCAATGAGCAGTTCTTC. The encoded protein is CASSLRLAGGIRNEQFF.

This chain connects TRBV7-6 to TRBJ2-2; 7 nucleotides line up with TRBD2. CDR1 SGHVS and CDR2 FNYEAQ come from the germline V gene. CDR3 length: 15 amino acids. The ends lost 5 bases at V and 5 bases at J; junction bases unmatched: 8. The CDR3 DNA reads TGTGCCAGCAGCAGAAGCGGGATGAGGACCGGGGAGCTGTTTTTT. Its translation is CASSRSGMRTGELFF.

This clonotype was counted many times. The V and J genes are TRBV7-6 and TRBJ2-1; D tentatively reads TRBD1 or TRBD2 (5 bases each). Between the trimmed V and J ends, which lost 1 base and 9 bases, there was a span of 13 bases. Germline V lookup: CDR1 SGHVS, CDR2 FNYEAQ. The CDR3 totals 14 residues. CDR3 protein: CASSLDGGLVEQFF. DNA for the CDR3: TGTGCCAGCAGCTTAGATGGGGGTTTAGTTGAGCAGTTCTTC.

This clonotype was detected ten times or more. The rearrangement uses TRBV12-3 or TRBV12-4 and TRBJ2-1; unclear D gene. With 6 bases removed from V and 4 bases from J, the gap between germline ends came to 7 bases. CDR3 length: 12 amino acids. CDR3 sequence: CASSRNYNEQFF. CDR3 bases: TGTGCCAGCAGCCGAAATTACAATGAGCAGTTCTTC.

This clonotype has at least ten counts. This CDR3 reads CASMIRPRGIDTDTQYF. The CDR3 coding sequence is TGTGCCAGCATGATTCGCCCAAGGGGCATTGACACAGATACGCAGTATTTT. The rearrangement links TRBV6-1 to TRBJ2-3; a weak D match, TRBD1 (5 bases). CDR3 length: 17 residues. Deletions cut 7 bases from V and 2 bases from J, with 22 bases between. The germline CDR1 and CDR2 sequences are MNHNS and SASEGT.

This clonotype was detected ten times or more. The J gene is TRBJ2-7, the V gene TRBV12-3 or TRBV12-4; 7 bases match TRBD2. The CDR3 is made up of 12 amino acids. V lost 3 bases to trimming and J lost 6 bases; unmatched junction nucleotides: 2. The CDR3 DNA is TGTGCCAGCAGTTTTTCTAGCGGCGAGCAGTACTTC. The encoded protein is CASSFSSGEQYF.

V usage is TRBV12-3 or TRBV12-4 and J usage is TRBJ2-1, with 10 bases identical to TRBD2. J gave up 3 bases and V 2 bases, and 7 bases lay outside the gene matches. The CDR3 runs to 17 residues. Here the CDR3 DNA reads TGTGCCAGCAGTTTATCCCTTTTAGCGGGAGGCTACAATGAGCAGTTCTTC. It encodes CASSLSLLAGGYNEQFF.

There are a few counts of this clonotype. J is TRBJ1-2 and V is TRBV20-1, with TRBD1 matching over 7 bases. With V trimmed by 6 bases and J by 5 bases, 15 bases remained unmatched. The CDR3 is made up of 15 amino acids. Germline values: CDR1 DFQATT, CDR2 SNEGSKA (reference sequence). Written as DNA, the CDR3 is TGCAGTGCCAATAAATTACAGGGGAACCTTTATGGCTACACCTTC. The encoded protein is CSANKLQGNLYGYTF.

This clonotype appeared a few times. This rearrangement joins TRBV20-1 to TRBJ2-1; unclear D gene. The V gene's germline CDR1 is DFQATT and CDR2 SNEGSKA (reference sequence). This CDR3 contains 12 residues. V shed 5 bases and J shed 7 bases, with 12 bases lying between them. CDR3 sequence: CSASRLLNEQFF. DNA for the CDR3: TGCAGTGCTTCCCGACTGCTTAATGAGCAGTTCTTC.

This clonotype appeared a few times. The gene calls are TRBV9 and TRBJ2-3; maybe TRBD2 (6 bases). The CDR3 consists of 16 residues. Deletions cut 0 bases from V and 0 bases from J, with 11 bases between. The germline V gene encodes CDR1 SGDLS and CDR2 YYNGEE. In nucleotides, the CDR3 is TGTGCCAGCAGCGTAGGCAATAGCGGAAGCACAGATACGCAGTATTTT. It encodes CASSVGNSGSTDTQYF.

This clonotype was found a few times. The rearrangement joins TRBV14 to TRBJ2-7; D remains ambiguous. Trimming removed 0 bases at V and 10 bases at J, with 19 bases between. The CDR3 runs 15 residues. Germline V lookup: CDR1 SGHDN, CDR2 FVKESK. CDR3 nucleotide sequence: TGTGCCAGCAGCCAAGATCCGCAGTACAGTCCCTTACAGTACTTC. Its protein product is CASSQDPQYSPLQYF.

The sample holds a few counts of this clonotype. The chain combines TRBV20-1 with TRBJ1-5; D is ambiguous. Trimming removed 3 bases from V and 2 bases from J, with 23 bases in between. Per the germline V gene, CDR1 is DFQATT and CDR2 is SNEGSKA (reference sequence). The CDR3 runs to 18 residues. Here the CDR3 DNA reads TGCAGTGCTAGTCCGTCCAGCCGCCTCTTTTGGGGCAATCAGCCCCAGCATTTT. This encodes CSASPSSRLFWGNQPQHF.

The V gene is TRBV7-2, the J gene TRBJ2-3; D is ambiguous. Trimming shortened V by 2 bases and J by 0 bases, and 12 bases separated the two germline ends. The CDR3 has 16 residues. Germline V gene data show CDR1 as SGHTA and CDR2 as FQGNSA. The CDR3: CASSLKSDPSTDTQYF. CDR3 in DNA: TGTGCCAGCAGCTTAAAATCCGACCCTAGCACAGATACGCAGTATTTT.

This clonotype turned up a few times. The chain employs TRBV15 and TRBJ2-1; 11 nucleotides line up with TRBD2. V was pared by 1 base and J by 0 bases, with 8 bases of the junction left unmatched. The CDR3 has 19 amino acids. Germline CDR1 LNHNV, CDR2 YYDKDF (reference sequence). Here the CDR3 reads CATSRVGVGLAASYNEQFF. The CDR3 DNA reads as TGTGCCACCAGCAGAGTTGGCGTGGGACTAGCGGCCTCCTACAATGAGCAGTTCTTC.

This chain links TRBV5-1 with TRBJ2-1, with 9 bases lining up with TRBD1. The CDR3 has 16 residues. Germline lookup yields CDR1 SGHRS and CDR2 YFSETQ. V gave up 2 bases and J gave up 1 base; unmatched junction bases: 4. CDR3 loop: CASSFRTGASYNEQFF. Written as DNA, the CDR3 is TGCGCCAGCAGCTTCAGGACAGGGGCTTCCTACAATGAGCAGTTCTTC.

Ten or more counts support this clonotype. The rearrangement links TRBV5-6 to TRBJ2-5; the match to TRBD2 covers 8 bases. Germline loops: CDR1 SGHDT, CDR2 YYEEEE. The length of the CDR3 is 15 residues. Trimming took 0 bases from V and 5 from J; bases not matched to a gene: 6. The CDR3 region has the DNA TGTGCCAGCAGCTTGGTCGCTAGCGGGCAGGAGACCCAGTACTTC. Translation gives CASSLVASGQETQYF.

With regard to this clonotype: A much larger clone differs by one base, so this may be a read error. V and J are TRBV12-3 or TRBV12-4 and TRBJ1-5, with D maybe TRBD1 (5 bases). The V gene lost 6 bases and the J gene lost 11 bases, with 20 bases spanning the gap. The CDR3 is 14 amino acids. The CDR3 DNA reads TGTGCCAGCAGGTCGACAGTCAACGACGAAGCCCAGCATTTT. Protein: CASRSTVNDEAQHF.